The TCR beta chain under discussion was sequenced for a study of T cells in localized non-small cell lung cancer. Findings of the study overall: Those with higher blood T cell density had longer overall survival.

About this clone: Its specificity is unknown. One junction end does not reproduce the germline sequence, and a read error may be involved.

Using immunoSEQ multiplex PCR, the repertoire was profiled, and TCRdb retains in-frame clones only, with some absent. The table shows 30,000 to 45,000 clones, with around 81% occurring only once. Germline V CDR1 and CDR2: SGHTA, FQGNSA. The CDR3 is 12 residues long. The material was peripheral blood mononuclear cells, obtained before any cancer treatment. This sequence joins TRBV7-2 and TRBJ1-1; 7 bases fit TRBD1. The TCR sequence derives from a male donor older than 55 with stage II lung adenocarcinoma. CDR3 in DNA: TGTGCCAGCAGCTTAGCGGGACAGCCCCTAATCTTT. It yields the protein CASSLAGQPLIF. The full variable domain, completed using reference TRBV7-2 and TRBJ1-1, is GAGVSQSPSNKVTEKGKDVELRCDPISGHTALYWYRQSLGQGLEFLIYFQGNSAPDKSGLPSDRFSAERTGGSVSTLTIQRTQQEDSAVYLCASSLAGQPLIFGQGTRLTVV.